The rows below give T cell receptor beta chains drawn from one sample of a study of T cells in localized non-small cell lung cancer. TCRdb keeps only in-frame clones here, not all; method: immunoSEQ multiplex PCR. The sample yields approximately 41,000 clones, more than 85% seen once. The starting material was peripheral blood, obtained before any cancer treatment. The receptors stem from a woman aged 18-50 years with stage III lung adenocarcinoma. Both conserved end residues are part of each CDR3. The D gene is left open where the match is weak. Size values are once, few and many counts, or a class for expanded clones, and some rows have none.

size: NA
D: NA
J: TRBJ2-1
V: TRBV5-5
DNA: TGTGCCAGCAGCAGGGGGGAATACAATGAGCAGTTCTTC
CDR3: CASSRGEYNEQFF

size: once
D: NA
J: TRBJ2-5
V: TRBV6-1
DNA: TGTGCCAGCAGGGAAGAGCTAGGGATCAGAGAGACCCAGTACTTC
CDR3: CASREELGIRETQYF

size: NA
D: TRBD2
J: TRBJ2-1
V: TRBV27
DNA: TGTGCCAGCAGTTTATTGGCGGGGGGGAGTGGTGAGCAGTTCTTC
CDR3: CASSLLAGGSGEQFF

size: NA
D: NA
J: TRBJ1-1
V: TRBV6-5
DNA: TGTGCCAGCAGTTACTCGGACTATGGGGGGCACACTGAAGCTTTCTTT
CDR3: CASSYSDYGGHTEAFF

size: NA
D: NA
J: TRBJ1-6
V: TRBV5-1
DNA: TGCGCCAGCAGCTTGGAGGGGAACAATTCACCCCTCCACTTT
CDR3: CASSLEGNNSPLHF

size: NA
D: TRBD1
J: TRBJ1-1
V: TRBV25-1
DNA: TGTGCCAGCAGTGAATTCGGGCAGGGGGGCATGAACACTGAAGCTTTCTTT
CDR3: CASSEFGQGGMNTEAFF

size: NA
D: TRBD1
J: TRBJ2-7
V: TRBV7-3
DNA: TGTGCCAGCAGCTTAAGGGACAGCTACGAGCAGTACTTC
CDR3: CASSLRDSYEQYF

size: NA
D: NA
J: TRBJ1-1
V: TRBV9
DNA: TGTGCCAGCAGCGTAGTGGGCAGCTTGAACACTGAAGCTTTCTTT
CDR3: CASSVVGSLNTEAFF

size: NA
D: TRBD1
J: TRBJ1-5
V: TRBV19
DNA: TGTGCCAGTAGTTCTTCCGGACAGGGGTACGATCAGCCCCAGCATTTT
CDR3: CASSSSGQGYDQPQHF

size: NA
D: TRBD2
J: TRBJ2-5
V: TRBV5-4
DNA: TGTGCCAGCAGCTTGGAGGGAGGGGCAGAGACCCAGTACTTC
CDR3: CASSLEGGAETQYF

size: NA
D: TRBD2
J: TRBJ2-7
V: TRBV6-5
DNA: TGTGCCAGCAGTTACGTAGCGGGGGGCCGCTACGAGCAGTACTTC
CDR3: CASSYVAGGRYEQYF

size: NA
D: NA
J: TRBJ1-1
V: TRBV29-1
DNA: TGCAGCGTTGAAGATATAAGAGGTAACACTGAAGCTTTCTTT
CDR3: CSVEDIRGNTEAFF

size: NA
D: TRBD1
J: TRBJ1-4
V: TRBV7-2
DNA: TGTGCCAGCAGCCTTAACCAGCGGACAGGGAAGAATGAAAAACTGTTTTTT
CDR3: CASSLNQRTGKNEKLFF

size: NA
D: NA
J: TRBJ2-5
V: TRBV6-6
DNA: TGTGCCAGCAGTACAGCTCCTGGCCAAGAGACCCAGTACTTC
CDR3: CASSTAPGQETQYF

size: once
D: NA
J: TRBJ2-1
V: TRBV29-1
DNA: TGCAGCGTGGAAGGGGTGTCTTGGGACAATGAGCAGTTCTTC
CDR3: CSVEGVSWDNEQFF

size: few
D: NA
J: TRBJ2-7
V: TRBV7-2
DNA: TGTGCCAGCAGCTGGACCAGACTCGAGCAGTACTTC
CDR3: CASSWTRLEQYF

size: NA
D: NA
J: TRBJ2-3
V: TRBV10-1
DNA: TGCGCCAGCAGTGCCCTGACAGGGACTCGAGATACGCAGTATTTT
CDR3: CASSALTGTRDTQYF

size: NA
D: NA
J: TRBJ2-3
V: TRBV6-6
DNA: TGTGCCAGCGGGCATGGCACAGATACGCAGTATTTT
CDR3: CASGHGTDTQYF

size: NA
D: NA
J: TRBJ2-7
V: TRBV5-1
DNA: TGCGCCAGCAGCCCATCCAGGGGATCCTACGAGCAGTACTTC
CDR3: CASSPSRGSYEQYF

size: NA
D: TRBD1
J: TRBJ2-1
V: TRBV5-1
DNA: TGCGCCAGCAGCCAAGGACAGGGTGGCAATGAGCAGTTCTTC
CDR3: CASSQGQGGNEQFF

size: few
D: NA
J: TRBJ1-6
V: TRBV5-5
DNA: TGTGCCAGCAGCAGTTCGGCCAGGGTGGATTCACCCCTCCACTTT
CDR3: CASSSSARVDSPLHF

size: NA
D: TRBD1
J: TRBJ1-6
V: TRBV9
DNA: TGTGCCAGCAGCGTAGAGGACAGGGGTTCACCCCTCCACTTT
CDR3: CASSVEDRGSPLHF

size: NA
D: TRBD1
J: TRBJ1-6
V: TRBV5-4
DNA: TGTGCCAGCAGCTTGGATCTGACAGGGCGATCACCCCTCCACTTT
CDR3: CASSLDLTGRSPLHF

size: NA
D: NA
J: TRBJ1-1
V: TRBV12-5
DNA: TGTGCTAGTGCCCCCCGGCTGGGGAACACTGAAGCTTTCTTT
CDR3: CASAPRLGNTEAFF

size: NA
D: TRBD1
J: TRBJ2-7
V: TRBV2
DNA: TGTGCCAGCAGGCCCAGACAGGGGACCTCCTACGAGCAGTACTTC
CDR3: CASRPRQGTSYEQYF

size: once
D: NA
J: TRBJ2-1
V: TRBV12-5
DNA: TGTGCTAGTGGTTCGCTTAGCAATGAGCAGTTCTTC
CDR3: CASGSLSNEQFF

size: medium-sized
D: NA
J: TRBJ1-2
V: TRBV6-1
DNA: TGTGCCAGCCGATATGTGGTAGGCTACACCTTC
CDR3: CASRYVVGYTF

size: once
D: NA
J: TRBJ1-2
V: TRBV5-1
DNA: TGCGCCAGCAGCGATCCTACAGACCCACCCTATGGCTACACCTTC
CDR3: CASSDPTDPPYGYTF

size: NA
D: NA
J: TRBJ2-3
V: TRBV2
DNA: TGTGCCAGCAGTGTACGTCAGTCAAGCACAGATACGCAGTATTTT
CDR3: CASSVRQSSTDTQYF

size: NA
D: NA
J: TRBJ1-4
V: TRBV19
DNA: TGTGCCAGTAAGAGGGGATTAAATATGAGGAACGAAAAACTGTTTTTT
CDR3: CASKRGLNMRNEKLFF

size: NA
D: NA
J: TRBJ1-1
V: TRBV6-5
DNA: TGTGCCAGCAGTTGGTCCCCTCTGGCTGAAGCTTTCTTT
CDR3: CASSWSPLAEAFF

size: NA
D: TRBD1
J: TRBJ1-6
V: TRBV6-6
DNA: TGTGCCAGCAGGCCTCCGACAGGGGGAGATTCACCCCTCCACTTT
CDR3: CASRPPTGGDSPLHF

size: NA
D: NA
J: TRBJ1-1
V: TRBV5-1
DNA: TGCGCCAGCAGCTTGGTTCAGGGTTCAGGTGAAGCTTTCTTT
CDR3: CASSLVQGSGEAFF

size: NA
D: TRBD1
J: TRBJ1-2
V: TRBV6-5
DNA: TGTGCCACCCGGGACAGGGAGGGCTACACCTTC
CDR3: CATRDREGYTF

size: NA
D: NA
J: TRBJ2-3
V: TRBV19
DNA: TGTGCCAGTAGTATTGCAGATACGCAGTATTTT
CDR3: CASSIADTQYF

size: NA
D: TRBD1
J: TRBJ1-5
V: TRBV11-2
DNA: TGTGCCAGCAGCCAGACAGGGAGCAATCAGCCCCAGCATTTT
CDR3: CASSQTGSNQPQHF

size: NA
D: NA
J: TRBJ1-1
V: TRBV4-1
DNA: TGCGCCAGCAGCCAATTGATCCGGGGTGAAGCTTTCTTT
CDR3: CASSQLIRGEAFF